This section outlines one T cell receptor (beta chain) sequence together with its context. This record comes from a study of regulatory T cells in long-lasting Graves disease. Time point given: newly diagnosed GD, antithyroid drugs for less than 3 months. Extracted PBMC RNA gave rise to the TCR library. For TCR beta, libraries came from iRepertoire HTBI primers and Arm-PCR of CDR3 regions. TCRdb re-called the multiplex PCR reads with MiXCR, one entry per CDR3 protein. The profile shows approximately 310,000 distinct CDR3 sequences, about 18% of them singletons. The sequence derives from a female donor with Graves disease. The sequencing here drew on peripheral blood mononuclear cells (PBMCs), taken at new diagnosis, from a patient treated with antithyroid drugs.

The CDR3 is CASSLQNIQYF. In nucleotides, the CDR3 is TGTGCCAGTAGTCTCCAAAACATTCAGTACTTC. The J gene is TRBJ2-4, the V gene TRBV19; D not resolved. The CDR3 is made up of 11 amino acids. Trimming cost V 5 bases and J 5 bases, with 4 bases left between them. Germline CDR1 reads LNHDA; CDR2 reads SQIVND (reference sequence).